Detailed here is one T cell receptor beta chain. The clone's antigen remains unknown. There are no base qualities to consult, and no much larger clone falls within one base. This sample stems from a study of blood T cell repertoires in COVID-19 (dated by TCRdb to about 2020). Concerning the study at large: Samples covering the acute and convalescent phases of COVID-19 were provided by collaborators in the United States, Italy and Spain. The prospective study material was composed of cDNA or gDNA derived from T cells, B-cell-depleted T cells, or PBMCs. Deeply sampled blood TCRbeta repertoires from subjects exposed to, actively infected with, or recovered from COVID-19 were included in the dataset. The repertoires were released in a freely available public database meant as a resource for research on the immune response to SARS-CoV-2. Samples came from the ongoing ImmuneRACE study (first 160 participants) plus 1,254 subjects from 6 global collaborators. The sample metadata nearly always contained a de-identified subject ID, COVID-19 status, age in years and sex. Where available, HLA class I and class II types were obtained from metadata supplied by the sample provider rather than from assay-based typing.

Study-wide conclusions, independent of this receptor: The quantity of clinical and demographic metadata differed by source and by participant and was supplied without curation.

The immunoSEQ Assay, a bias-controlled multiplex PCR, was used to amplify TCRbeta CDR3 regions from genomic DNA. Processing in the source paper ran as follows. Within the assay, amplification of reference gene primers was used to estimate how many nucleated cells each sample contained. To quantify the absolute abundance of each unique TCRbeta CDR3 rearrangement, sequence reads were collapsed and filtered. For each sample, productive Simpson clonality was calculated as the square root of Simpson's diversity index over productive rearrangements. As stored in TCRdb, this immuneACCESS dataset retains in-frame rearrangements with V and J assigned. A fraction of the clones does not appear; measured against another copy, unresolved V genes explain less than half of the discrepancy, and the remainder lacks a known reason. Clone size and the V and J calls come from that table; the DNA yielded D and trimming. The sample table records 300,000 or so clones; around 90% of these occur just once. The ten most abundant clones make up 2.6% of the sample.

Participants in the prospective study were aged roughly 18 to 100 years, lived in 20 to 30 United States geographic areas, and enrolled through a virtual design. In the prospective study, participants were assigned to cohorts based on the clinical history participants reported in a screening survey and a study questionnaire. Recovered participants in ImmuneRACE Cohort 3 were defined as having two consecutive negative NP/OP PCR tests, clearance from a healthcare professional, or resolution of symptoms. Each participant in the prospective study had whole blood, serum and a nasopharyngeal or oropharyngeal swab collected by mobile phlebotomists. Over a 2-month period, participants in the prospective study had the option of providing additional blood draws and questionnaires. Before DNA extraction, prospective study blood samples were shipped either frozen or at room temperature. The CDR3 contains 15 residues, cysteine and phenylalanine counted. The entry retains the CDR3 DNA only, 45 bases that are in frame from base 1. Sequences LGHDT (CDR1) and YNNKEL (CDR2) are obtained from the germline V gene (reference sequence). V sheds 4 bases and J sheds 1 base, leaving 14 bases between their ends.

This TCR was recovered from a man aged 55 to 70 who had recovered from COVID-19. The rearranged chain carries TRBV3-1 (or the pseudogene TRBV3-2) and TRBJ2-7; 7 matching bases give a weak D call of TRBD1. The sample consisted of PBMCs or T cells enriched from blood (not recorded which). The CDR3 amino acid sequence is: CASSLSAGQSYEQYF. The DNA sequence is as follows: TGTGCCAGCAGCCTTTCCGCGGGACAGTCCTACGAGCAGTACTTC.